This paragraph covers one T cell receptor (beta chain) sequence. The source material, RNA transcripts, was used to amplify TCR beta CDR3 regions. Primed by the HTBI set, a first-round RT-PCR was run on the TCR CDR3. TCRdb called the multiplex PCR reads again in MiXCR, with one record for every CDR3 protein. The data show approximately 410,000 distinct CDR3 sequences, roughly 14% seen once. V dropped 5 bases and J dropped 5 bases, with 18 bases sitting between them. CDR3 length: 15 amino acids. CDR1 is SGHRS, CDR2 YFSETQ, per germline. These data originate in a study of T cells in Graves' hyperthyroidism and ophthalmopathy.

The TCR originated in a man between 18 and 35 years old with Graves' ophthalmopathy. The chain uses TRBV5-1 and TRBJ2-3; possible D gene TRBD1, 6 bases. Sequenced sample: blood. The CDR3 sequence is CASSYQGPRGDTQYF. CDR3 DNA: TGCGCCAGCAGTTACCAGGGGCCCAGGGGAGATACGCAGTATTTT.